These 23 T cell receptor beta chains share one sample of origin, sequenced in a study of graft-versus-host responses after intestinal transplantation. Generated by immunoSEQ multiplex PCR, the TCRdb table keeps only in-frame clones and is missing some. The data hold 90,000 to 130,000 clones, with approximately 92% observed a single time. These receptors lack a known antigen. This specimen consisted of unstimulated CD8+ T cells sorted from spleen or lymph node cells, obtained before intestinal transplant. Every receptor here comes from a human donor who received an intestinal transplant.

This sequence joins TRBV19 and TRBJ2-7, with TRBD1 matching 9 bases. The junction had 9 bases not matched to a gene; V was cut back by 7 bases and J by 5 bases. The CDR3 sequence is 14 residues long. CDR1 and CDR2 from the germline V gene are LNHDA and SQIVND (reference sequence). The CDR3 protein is CASNRTGDFHEQYF. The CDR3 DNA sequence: TGTGCCAGTAACCGGACAGGGGATTTTCACGAGCAGTACTTC. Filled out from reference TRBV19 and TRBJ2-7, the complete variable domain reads DGGITQSPKYLFRKEGQNVTLSCEQNLNHDAMYWYRQDPGQGLRLIYYSQIVNDFQKGDIAEGYSVSREKKESFPLTVTSAQKNPTAFYLCASNRTGDFHEQYFGPGTRLTVT.

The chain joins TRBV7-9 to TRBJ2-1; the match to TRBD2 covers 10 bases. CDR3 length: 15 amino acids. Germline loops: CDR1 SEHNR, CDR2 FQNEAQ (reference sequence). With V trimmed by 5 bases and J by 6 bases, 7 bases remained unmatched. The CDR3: CASSQGLARGNEQFF. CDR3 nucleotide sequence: TGTGCCAGCAGCCAGGGACTAGCGAGGGGCAATGAGCAGTTCTTC.

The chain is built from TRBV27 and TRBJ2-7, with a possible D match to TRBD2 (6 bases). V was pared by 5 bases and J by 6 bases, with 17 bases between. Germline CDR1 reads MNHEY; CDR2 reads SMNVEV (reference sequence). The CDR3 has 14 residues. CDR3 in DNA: TGTGCCAGCAGTAAAACTAGCTCACCCCTCGAGCAGTACTTC. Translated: CASSKTSSPLEQYF.

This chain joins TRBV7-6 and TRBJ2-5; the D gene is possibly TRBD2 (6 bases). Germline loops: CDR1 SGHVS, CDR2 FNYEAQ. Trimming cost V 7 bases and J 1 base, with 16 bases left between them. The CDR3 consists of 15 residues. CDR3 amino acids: CASTSEAGAQETQYF. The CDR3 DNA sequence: TGTGCCAGCACCTCGGAAGCGGGCGCCCAAGAGACCCAGTACTTC.

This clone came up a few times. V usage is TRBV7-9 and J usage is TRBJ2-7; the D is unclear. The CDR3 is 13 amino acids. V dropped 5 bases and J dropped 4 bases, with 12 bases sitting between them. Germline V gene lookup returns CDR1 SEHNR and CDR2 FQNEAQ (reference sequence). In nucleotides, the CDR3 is TGTGCCAGCAGCCCCGGTCTTTCGTACGAGCAGTACTTC. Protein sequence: CASSPGLSYEQYF.

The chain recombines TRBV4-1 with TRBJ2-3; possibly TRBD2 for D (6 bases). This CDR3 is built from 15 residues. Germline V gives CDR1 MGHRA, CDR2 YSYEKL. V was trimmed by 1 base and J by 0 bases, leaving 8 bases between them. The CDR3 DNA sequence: TGCGCCAGCAGCCAAGTAAGCGGGAGCACAGATACGCAGTATTTT. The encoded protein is CASSQVSGSTDTQYF.

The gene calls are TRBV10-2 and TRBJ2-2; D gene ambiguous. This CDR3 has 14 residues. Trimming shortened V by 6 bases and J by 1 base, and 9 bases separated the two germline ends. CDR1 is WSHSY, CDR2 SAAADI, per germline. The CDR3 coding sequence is TGCGCCAGCAGGAAGACTTTGAACACCGGGGAGCTGTTTTTT. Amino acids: CASRKTLNTGELFF.

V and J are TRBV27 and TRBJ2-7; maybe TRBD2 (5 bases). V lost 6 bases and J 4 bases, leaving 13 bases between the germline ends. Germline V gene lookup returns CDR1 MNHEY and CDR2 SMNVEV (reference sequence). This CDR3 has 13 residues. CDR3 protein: CASSLAERYEQYF. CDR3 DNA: TGTGCCAGCAGCCTAGCTGAGAGGTACGAGCAGTACTTC.

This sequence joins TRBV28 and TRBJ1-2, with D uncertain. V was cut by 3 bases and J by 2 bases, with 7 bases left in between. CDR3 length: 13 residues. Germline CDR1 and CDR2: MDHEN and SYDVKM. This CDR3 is CASSFRLNYGYTF. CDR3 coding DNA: TGTGCCAGCAGTTTCCGTCTAAACTATGGCTACACCTTC.

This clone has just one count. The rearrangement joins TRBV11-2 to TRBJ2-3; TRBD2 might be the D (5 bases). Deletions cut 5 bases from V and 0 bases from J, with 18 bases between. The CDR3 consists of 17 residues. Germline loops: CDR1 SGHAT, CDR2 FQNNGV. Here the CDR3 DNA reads TGTGCCAGCAGCGTGTCGGGGTGGGGTTCCAGCACAGATACGCAGTATTTT. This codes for CASSVSGWGSSTDTQYF.

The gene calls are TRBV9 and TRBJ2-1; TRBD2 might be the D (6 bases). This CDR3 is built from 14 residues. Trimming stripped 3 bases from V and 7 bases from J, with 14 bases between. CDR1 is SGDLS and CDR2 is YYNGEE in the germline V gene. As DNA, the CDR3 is TGTGCCAGCAGCGGGAGGGGCGAGAGGAATGAGCAGTTCTTC. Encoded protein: CASSGRGERNEQFF.

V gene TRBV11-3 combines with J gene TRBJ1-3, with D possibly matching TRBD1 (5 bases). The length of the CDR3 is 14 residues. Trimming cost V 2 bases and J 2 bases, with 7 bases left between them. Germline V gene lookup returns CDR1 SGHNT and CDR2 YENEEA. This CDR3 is CASSLRGAGNTIYF. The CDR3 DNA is TGTGCCAGCAGCTTACGGGGCGCTGGAAACACCATATATTTT.

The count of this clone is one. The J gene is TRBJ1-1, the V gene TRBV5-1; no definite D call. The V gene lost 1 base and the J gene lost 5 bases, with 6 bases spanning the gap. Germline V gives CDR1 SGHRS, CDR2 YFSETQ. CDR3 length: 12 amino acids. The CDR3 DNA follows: TGCGCCAGCAGCTTGTATGGGACTGAAGCTTTCTTT. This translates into CASSLYGTEAFF.

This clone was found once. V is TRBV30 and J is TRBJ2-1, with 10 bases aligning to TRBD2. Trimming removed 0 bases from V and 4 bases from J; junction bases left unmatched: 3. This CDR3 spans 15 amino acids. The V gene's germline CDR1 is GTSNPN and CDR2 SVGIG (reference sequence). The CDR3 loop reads CAWSVLAGTYNEQFF. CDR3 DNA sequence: TGTGCCTGGAGTGTACTAGCGGGAACTTACAATGAGCAGTTCTTC. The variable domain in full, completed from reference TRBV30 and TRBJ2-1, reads SQTIHQWPATLVQPVGSPLSLECTVEGTSNPNLYWYRQAAGRGLQLLFYSVGIGQISSEVPQNLSASRPQDRQFILSSKKLLLSDSGFYLCAWSVLAGTYNEQFFGPGTRLTVL.

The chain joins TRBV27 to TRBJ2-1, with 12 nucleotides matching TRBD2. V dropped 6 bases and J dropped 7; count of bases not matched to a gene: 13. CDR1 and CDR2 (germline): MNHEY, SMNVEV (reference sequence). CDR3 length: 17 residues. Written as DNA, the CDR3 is TGTGCCAGCAGCCCCCTAACCCTAGCGGGAGGGAAGAATGAGCAGTTCTTC. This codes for CASSPLTLAGGKNEQFF.

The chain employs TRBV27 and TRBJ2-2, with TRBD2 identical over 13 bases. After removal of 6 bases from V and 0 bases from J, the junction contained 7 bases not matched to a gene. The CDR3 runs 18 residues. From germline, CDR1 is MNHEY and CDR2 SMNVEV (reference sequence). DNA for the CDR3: TGTGCCAGCAGGTTAACTAGCGGGAGGGCCCCGAACACCGGGGAGCTGTTTTTT. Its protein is CASRLTSGRAPNTGELFF.

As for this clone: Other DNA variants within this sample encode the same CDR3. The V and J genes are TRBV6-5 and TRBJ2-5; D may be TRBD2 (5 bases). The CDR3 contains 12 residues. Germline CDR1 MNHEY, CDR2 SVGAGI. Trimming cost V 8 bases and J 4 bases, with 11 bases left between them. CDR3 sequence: CASSLAGETQYF. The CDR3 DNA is TGTGCCAGCTCACTTGCGGGAGAGACCCAGTACTTC.

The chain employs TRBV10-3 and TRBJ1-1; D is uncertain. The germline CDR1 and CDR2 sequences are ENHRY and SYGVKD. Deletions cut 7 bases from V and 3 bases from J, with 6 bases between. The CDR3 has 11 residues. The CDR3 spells CAIKGDTEAFF. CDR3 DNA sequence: TGTGCCATCAAGGGAGACACTGAAGCTTTCTTT.

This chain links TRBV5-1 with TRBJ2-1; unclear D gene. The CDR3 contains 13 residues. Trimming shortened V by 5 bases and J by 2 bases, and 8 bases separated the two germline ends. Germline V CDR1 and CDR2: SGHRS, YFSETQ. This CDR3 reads CASSKPPYNEQFF. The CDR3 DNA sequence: TGCGCCAGCAGTAAACCTCCCTACAATGAGCAGTTCTTC.

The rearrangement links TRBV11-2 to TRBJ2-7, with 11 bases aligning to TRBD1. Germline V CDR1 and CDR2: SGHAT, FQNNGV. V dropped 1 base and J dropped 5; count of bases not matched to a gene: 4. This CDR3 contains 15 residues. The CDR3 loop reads CASSLGTGGSDEQYF. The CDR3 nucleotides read TGTGCCAGCAGCTTAGGGACAGGGGGCTCGGACGAGCAGTACTTC.

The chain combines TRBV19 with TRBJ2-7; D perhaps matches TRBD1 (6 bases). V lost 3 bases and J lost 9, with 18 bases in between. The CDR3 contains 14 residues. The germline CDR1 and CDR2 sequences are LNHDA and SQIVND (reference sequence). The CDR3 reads CASSIALWSGAQYF. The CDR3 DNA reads TGTGCCAGTAGTATTGCCCTTTGGTCAGGGGCGCAGTACTTC.

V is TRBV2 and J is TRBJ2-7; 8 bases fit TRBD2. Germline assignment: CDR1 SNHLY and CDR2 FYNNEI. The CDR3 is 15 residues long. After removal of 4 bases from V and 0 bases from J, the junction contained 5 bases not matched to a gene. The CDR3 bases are TGTGCCAGCAGTGGAACTAGCGGATACTCCTACGAGCAGTACTTC. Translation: CASSGTSGYSYEQYF.

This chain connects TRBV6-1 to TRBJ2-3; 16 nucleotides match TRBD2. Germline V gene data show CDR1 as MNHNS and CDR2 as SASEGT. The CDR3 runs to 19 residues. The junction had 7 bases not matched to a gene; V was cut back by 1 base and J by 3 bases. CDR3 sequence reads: CASSEEVGLAGGRTDTQYF. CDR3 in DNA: TGTGCCAGCAGTGAAGAAGTGGGACTAGCGGGAGGGCGGACAGATACGCAGTATTTT.